The rows below give T cell receptor beta chains drawn from one sample of a study of cytomegalovirus exposure and HLA in healthy donors. The repertoire was sequenced with immunoSEQ multiplex PCR; TCRdb's copy has only in-frame clones and lacks some. The sample contains 200,000 to 250,000 clones, around 85% of which appear only once. The sequenced sample was PBMCs. The receptors shown here come from a human donor in good health. CDR3s include the opening cysteine and the closing phenylalanine or tryptophan. D genes are given only for firm matches. Rows give clone size only sometimes, using once, few, many, or a class for an expanded clone.

CASSSPRGRGGANVLTF,TGTGCCAGCAGCTCACCCCGTGGCAGGGGTGGGGCCAACGTCCTGACTTTC,17,.,TRBJ2-6,TRBV5-8,.
CASRGGGGVYEQYF,TGTGCCAGCAGGGGTGGGGGGGGCGTTTACGAGCAGTACTTC,14,.,TRBJ2-7,TRBV7-9,.
CASSGRTRIDEQFF,TGTGCCAGCAGTGGACGGACTAGGATTGATGAGCAGTTCTTC,14,few,TRBJ2-1,TRBV6-1,TRBD2
CASSVRPDRAYEQYF,TGTGCCAGCAGCGTAAGGCCGGACAGGGCCTACGAGCAGTACTTC,15,.,TRBJ2-7,TRBV9,TRBD1
CASSRQGTNEKLFF,TGTGCCAGCAGCAGACAGGGAACTAATGAAAAACTGTTTTTT,14,.,TRBJ1-4,TRBV6-1,TRBD1
CASSPSGTGAYGYTF,TGTGCCAGCTCACCATCGGGTACCGGTGCCTATGGCTACACCTTC,15,once,TRBJ1-2,TRBV18,.
CASSHTSGGWYF,TGTGCCAGCAGTCATACTAGCGGCGGATGGTATTTT,12,.,TRBJ2-3,TRBV2,TRBD2
CASSYSRGMETQYF,TGTGCCAGCAGTTACTCAAGGGGAATGGAGACCCAGTACTTC,14,.,TRBJ2-5,TRBV6-5,.
CATSQGNRVNNEQFF,TGTGCCACCTCCCAGGGGAACAGGGTGAACAATGAGCAGTTCTTC,15,.,TRBJ2-1,TRBV19,.
CSVKTGPFYNEQFF,TGCAGCGTTAAAACAGGACCATTCTACAATGAGCAGTTCTTC,14,.,TRBJ2-1,TRBV29-1,.
CASSLGAGQGTYEQYF,TGTGCCAGCAGCTTAGGAGCCGGACAGGGAACCTACGAGCAGTACTTC,16,.,TRBJ2-7,TRBV11-2,TRBD1
CASSSNLQADTQYF,TGTGCCAGCAGCAGCAACTTGCAGGCAGATACGCAGTATTTT,14,.,TRBJ2-3,TRBV9,.
CASNLGTWVNTEAFF,TGCGCCAGCAACCTAGGGACATGGGTGAACACTGAAGCTTTCTTT,15,.,TRBJ1-1,TRBV5-1,.
CASSPQGPPDTQYF,TGTGCCAGTAGTCCCCAGGGCCCTCCAGATACGCAGTATTTT,14,.,TRBJ2-3,TRBV19,.
CASSHGTSLYEQYF,TGTGCCAGCAGTCATGGGACTAGTCTGTACGAGCAGTACTTC,14,.,TRBJ2-7,TRBV6-6,TRBD2
CASSVGASELETQYF,TGTGCCAGCAGCGTAGGTGCTAGTGAGTTGGAGACCCAGTACTTC,15,.,TRBJ2-5,TRBV9,.
CASTSGTSGRHEQYF,TGTGCCAGTACCTCCGGGACTAGCGGGAGGCACGAGCAGTACTTC,15,.,TRBJ2-7,TRBV19,TRBD2
CASSVGTGVRMNTEAFF,TGTGCCAGCAGCGTAGGGACAGGGGTCCGCATGAACACTGAAGCTTTCTTT,17,.,TRBJ1-1,TRBV9,TRBD1
CATRTSGSEQYF,TGTGCCACGAGGACTAGCGGGAGCGAGCAGTACTTC,12,.,TRBJ2-7,TRBV19,TRBD2
CASSPSTSGGYEQYF,TGTGCCAGCTCACCGTCGACTAGCGGGGGCTACGAGCAGTACTTC,15,.,TRBJ2-7,TRBV18,TRBD2
CASTGGATGVGTGELFF,TGCGCCAGCACCGGTGGAGCAACAGGGGTGGGCACCGGGGAGCTGTTTTTT,17,.,TRBJ2-2,TRBV5-1,TRBD1
CASSRQAEETQYF,TGTGCCAGTAGTAGACAGGCGGAGGAGACCCAGTACTTC,13,.,TRBJ2-5,TRBV19,.
CASSLKGAAGANVLTF,TGTGCCAGCAGCTTAAAGGGGGCGGCTGGGGCCAACGTCCTGACTTTC,16,few,TRBJ2-6,TRBV5-4,TRBD1
CASSQVGQNTEAFF,TGTGCCAGCAGCCAAGTGGGGCAGAACACTGAAGCTTTCTTT,14,.,TRBJ1-1,TRBV14,.
CASIRTGYPNQPQHF,TGTGCCAGCATTAGAACAGGGTATCCCAATCAGCCCCAGCATTTT,15,.,TRBJ1-5,TRBV6-1,.
CASRGYSGSTIYF,TGTGCCAGCCGGGGTTACTCTGGAAGCACCATATATTTT,13,.,TRBJ1-3,TRBV7-6,.
CAWSVLAGELFF,TGTGCCTGGAGTGTACTAGCCGGGGAGCTGTTTTTT,12,.,TRBJ2-2,TRBV30,.
CASSLRQTYNEQFF,TGTGCCAGTAGTCTTCGACAGACCTACAATGAGCAGTTCTTC,14,.,TRBJ2-1,TRBV19,.
CARSLRSGATNEKLFF,TGTGCCAGAAGCTTGCGGTCAGGGGCAACTAATGAAAAACTGTTTTTT,16,.,TRBJ1-4,TRBV5-3,.
CASSDRNPGLAGVETQYF,TGTGCCAGCAGTGACAGGAACCCGGGACTAGCGGGAGTAGAGACCCAGTACTTC,18,.,TRBJ2-5,TRBV2,TRBD2
CASSLPGTGNEKLFF,TGTGCCAGCTCACTTCCCGGGACAGGGAATGAAAAACTGTTTTTT,15,.,TRBJ1-4,TRBV18,TRBD1
CASSMDRGNSGNTIYF,TGTGCCAGTAGTATGGACAGGGGTAACTCTGGAAACACCATATATTTT,16,.,TRBJ1-3,TRBV19,TRBD1
CASNGGRGNQPQHF,TGTGCCAGTAATGGGGGGAGAGGCAATCAGCCCCAGCATTTT,14,.,TRBJ1-5,TRBV19,.
CASSFLPGLATYEQYF,TGTGCCAGCAGCTTTTTACCGGGACTAGCCACCTACGAGCAGTACTTC,16,once,TRBJ2-7,TRBV7-6,TRBD2
CASREVRETQYF,TGCGCCAGCAGGGAGGTTCGGGAGACCCAGTACTTC,12,.,TRBJ2-5,TRBV10-2,.
CASNSGGFAVGAFF,TGTGCCAGCAACTCAGGGGGCTTTGCCGTCGGGGCTTTCTTT,14,.,TRBJ1-1,TRBV5-6,TRBD1
CASSPEGRSKHEQYF,TGTGCCAGCAGCCCCGAGGGGAGGTCGAAGCACGAGCAGTACTTC,15,.,TRBJ2-7,TRBV9,.
CASSLSKWSSGRSYNEQFF,TGTGCCAGCAGTTTATCGAAATGGAGTAGCGGTCGTTCCTACAATGAGCAGTTCTTC,19,.,TRBJ2-1,TRBV27,.
CASSLGADSYEQYF,TGTGCCAGCAGCTTAGGAGCGGACTCCTACGAGCAGTACTTC,14,.,TRBJ2-7,TRBV7-9,.
CASSQDVAGDTEAFF,TGTGCCAGCAGCCAAGACGTAGCGGGGGACACTGAAGCTTTCTTT,15,few,TRBJ1-1,TRBV14,.
CSSDSTNEKLFF,TGTTCCAGCGACAGCACTAATGAAAAACTGTTTTTT,12,once,TRBJ1-4,TRBV7-9,.
CASSPPIGGMAYEQYF,TGTGCCAGCAGCCCCCCCATCGGAGGGATGGCCTACGAGCAGTACTTC,16,.,TRBJ2-7,TRBV7-9,.
CASSPDRTHSETQYF,TGTGCCAGCTCACCGGACAGGACGCATAGTGAGACCCAGTACTTC,15,.,TRBJ2-5,TRBV18,TRBD1
CSVDTGENYGYTF,TGCAGCGTTGACACAGGGGAAAACTATGGCTACACCTTC,13,.,TRBJ1-2,TRBV29-1,TRBD1
CASSLGTEFDTGELFF,TGTGCCAGCAGCTTAGGGACAGAATTTGACACCGGGGAGCTGTTTTTT,16,.,TRBJ2-2,TRBV7-6,.
CASSFEGHSYEQYF,TGCGCCAGCAGCTTTGAGGGACATTCCTACGAGCAGTACTTC,14,.,TRBJ2-7,TRBV5-1,.
CASRPLKDSEAFF,TGTGCCAGTAGACCACTGAAGGACTCTGAAGCTTTCTTT,13,.,TRBJ1-1,TRBV19,.
CASSERESYGYTF,TGTGCCAGCAGCGAGAGGGAATCTTATGGCTACACCTTC,13,.,TRBJ1-2,TRBV9,.